Presented here are 21 T cell receptor beta chains from one specimen sequenced in a study of cytomegalovirus exposure and HLA in healthy donors. This table comes from immunoSEQ multiplex PCR, and its TCRdb copy is limited to in-frame clones, with some not included. This sample has a few hundred thousand clones, with 70% to 90% found just once. Input material: PBMCs. The origin of the receptors is a young woman in good health and CMV-seronegative.

The CDR3 loop is CASSSGRQGEQYF. CDR3 nucleotides: TGCGCCAGCAGCTCCGGGAGGCAGGGCGAGCAGTACTTC. The chain has TRBV5-1 and TRBJ2-7; 7 bases agree with TRBD2. With 3 bases clipped from V and 6 bases from J, the junction kept 6 bases outside the gene matches. CDR1 is SGHRS, CDR2 YFSETQ, per germline. The CDR3 is 13 residues long.

The chain combines TRBV23-1 with TRBJ1-1; TRBD1 aligns across 7 bases. TRBV23-1 is recorded as an ORF, its role being uncertain. This CDR3 contains 14 residues. V was clipped by 3 bases and J by 0 bases; unmatched bases: 1. CDR3 bases: TGCGCCAGCAGTCATACAGGGGTGAACACTGAAGCTTTCTTT. Its translation: CASSHTGVNTEAFF.

The chain combines TRBV2 with TRBJ2-1; 13 bases agree with TRBD2. This CDR3 contains 14 residues. CDR1 SNHLY and CDR2 FYNNEI come from the germline V gene. The V gene end was trimmed by 10 bases and the J gene end by 4 bases; junction bases not matched to a gene: 4. DNA of the CDR3: TGTGCCACCAAGACTAGCGGGAGGTACAATGAGCAGTTCTTC. It is translated as CATKTSGRYNEQFF.

Only a few counts were recorded for this clone. The chain employs TRBV7-9 and TRBJ1-5; D gene unclear. Germline values: CDR1 SEHNR, CDR2 FQNEAQ (reference sequence). Trimming shortened V by 7 bases and J by 6 bases, and 13 bases separated the two germline ends. The CDR3 totals 13 residues. This chain's CDR3 is CASTKDGRQPQHF. In DNA, the CDR3 is TGTGCCAGCACCAAAGATGGGCGTCAGCCCCAGCATTTT.

V and J are TRBV4-2 and TRBJ2-3, with 9 bases that match TRBD2. The CDR3 totals 18 residues. Germline assignment: CDR1 LGHNA and CDR2 YNFKEQ. V shed 2 bases, J shed 2 bases, and the junction held 11 bases outside the gene matches. For the CDR3, the DNA is TGTGCCAGCAGCCAATACCTTCCAGCGGGGGGAGCCACAGATACGCAGTATTTT. It is translated as CASSQYLPAGGATDTQYF.

This rearrangement joins TRBV7-2 to TRBJ2-2; no definite D call. V gave up 1 base and J gave up 1 base, with 7 bases separating them. Germline V gene data show CDR1 as SGHTA and CDR2 as FQGNSA. The CDR3 covers 15 residues. CDR3 sequence: CASSLGRLNTGELFF. In nucleotides, the CDR3 is TGTGCCAGCAGCTTAGGGAGACTGAACACCGGGGAGCTGTTTTTT.

The chain links TRBV9 to TRBJ1-2; D gene ambiguous. CDR3 length: 13 amino acids. The germline CDR1 and CDR2 sequences are SGDLS and YYNGEE. V shed 3 bases and J shed 0 bases, with 6 bases lying between them. This CDR3 reads CASSETPNYGYTF. As DNA, the CDR3 is TGTGCCAGCAGCGAGACACCTAACTATGGCTACACCTTC.

The rearrangement joins TRBV27 to TRBJ2-7; 8 nucleotides align to TRBD2. The CDR3 is made up of 15 amino acids. Germline V gives CDR1 MNHEY, CDR2 SMNVEV (reference sequence). Germline trimming cut 6 bases from V and 3 bases from J; bases unmatched to any gene: 10. The CDR3 reads CASSTSYTSGYEQYF. Written as DNA, the CDR3 is TGTGCCAGCAGCACATCTTACACTAGCGGCTACGAGCAGTACTTC.

V gene TRBV18 combines with J gene TRBJ1-2; 7 positions match TRBD1. J was trimmed by 0 bases and V by 3 bases; bases with no gene match: 16. The CDR3 has 19 amino acids. Germline V gene sequence: CDR1 KGHSH, CDR2 LQKENI. CDR3 loop: CASSPSRQGSMVTNYGYTF. Written as DNA, the CDR3 is TGTGCCAGCTCACCCTCCAGACAGGGATCCATGGTAACTAACTATGGCTACACCTTC.

The chain employs TRBV4-1 and TRBJ1-5; TRBD1 aligns across 9 bases. The V segment lost 1 base and the J segment 9 bases; nucleotides outside the gene matches: 13. Germline-derived CDR1 and CDR2 are MGHRA and YSYEKL. The CDR3 contains 17 residues. The CDR3 nucleotides read TGCGCCAGCAGCCAAGTAGGCTCGACAGGGGGTTTCTGGCCCCAGCATTTT. Translation: CASSQVGSTGGFWPQHF.

This clone was seen only once. In the same sample, other DNA sequences code for this CDR3. The V gene is TRBV19, the J gene TRBJ2-7, with 7 nucleotides matching TRBD1. In germline, CDR1 is LNHDA, CDR2 SQIVND (reference sequence). CDR3 size: 13 residues. V trimming: 5 bases; J trimming: 3 bases; junction bases outside the gene matches: 4. DNA for the CDR3: TGTGCCAGTAGTCCGGGACAGATCTACGAGCAGTACTTC. Translating gives CASSPGQIYEQYF.

This clone was recorded only once. The chain couples TRBV6-4 to TRBJ2-1; 10 nucleotides line up with TRBD2. After removal of 0 bases from V and 7 bases from J, the junction contained 6 bases not matched to a gene. CDR3 length equals 16 residues. Germline CDR1 and CDR2: MRHNA and SNTAGT. The CDR3 here is CASSDSSILAGNEQFF. The CDR3 nucleotides are TGTGCCAGCAGTGACTCGAGTATACTAGCGGGGAATGAGCAGTTCTTC.

The chain carries TRBV27 and TRBJ1-3; TRBD1 aligns across 8 bases. The junction had 7 bases not matched to a gene; V was cut back by 5 bases and J by 4 bases. This CDR3 has 15 residues. Looked up from germline, CDR1 is MNHEY and CDR2 is SMNVEV (reference sequence). The CDR3 coding sequence is TGTGCCAGCAGTCTGGGACAGGCCCCCGGAAACACCATATATTTT. Translation: CASSLGQAPGNTIYF.

The chain uses TRBV27 and TRBJ2-1; D is possibly TRBD2 (7 bases). V was pared by 4 bases and J by 0 bases, with 19 bases between. The CDR3 runs 18 residues. Germline CDR1 and CDR2: MNHEY and SMNVEV (reference sequence). In DNA, the CDR3 is TGTGCCAGCAGTTGGGGCTGGGGGGGCCCGAGCTCCTACAATGAGCAGTTCTTC. Its protein is CASSWGWGGPSSYNEQFF.

This chain joins TRBV5-1 and TRBJ2-1, with 11 bases aligning to TRBD2. Germline V gene data show CDR1 as SGHRS and CDR2 as YFSETQ. This CDR3 region has 15 residues. V trimming: 4 bases; J trimming: 3 bases; junction bases outside the gene matches: 3. The CDR3 is CASSPTSGNYNEQFF. In DNA, the CDR3 is TGCGCCAGCAGCCCGACTAGCGGGAACTACAATGAGCAGTTCTTC. Supplemented by reference TRBV5-1 and TRBJ2-1, the full variable domain reads KAGVTQTPRYLIKTRGQQVTLSCSPISGHRSVSWYQQTPGQGLQFLFEYFSETQRNKGNFPGRFSGRQFSNSRSEMNVSTLELGDSALYLCASSPTSGNYNEQFFGPGTRLTVL.

J is TRBJ2-5 and V is TRBV19; 7 nucleotides match TRBD2. The trim removed 3 bases at V and 9 bases at J, leaving 13 bases unmatched. CDR1 is LNHDA, CDR2 SQIVND, per germline (reference sequence). The CDR3 runs to 15 residues. CDR3 amino acids: CASSIGLVARAAQYF. The CDR3 DNA sequence: TGTGCCAGTAGTATCGGACTAGTCGCACGGGCGGCCCAGTACTTC. The full variable domain, completed using reference TRBV19 and TRBJ2-5, is DGGITQSPKYLFRKEGQNVTLSCEQNLNHDAMYWYRQDPGQGLRLIYYSQIVNDFQKGDIAEGYSVSREKKESFPLTVTSAQKNPTAFYLCASSIGLVARAAQYFGPGTRLLVL.

The chain carries TRBV5-1 and TRBJ2-3, with a weak D call TRBD2 (5 bases). Between the trimmed V and J ends, which lost 0 bases and 0 bases, there was a span of 14 bases. Germline lookup yields CDR1 SGHRS and CDR2 YFSETQ. There are 17 residues in the CDR3. The CDR3 sequence is CASSLGAGPTSTDTQYF. The CDR3 DNA sequence: TGCGCCAGCAGCTTGGGGGCGGGCCCGACTAGCACAGATACGCAGTATTTT. The full variable domain, rest sourced from reference TRBV5-1 and TRBJ2-3, is KAGVTQTPRYLIKTRGQQVTLSCSPISGHRSVSWYQQTPGQGLQFLFEYFSETQRNKGNFPGRFSGRQFSNSRSEMNVSTLELGDSALYLCASSLGAGPTSTDTQYFGPGTRLTVL.

The rearrangement uses TRBV27 and TRBJ2-7; perhaps TRBD1 as D (5 bases). This CDR3 has 13 amino acids. Germline CDR1 and CDR2: MNHEY and SMNVEV (reference sequence). Trimming shortened V by 2 bases and J by 1 base, and 6 bases separated the two germline ends. Written as DNA, the CDR3 is TGTGCCAGCAGTTTAAAGGGGTCCTACGAGCAGTACTTC. Amino acid sequence: CASSLKGSYEQYF.

The rearrangement joins TRBV10-3 to TRBJ1-5; possible D gene TRBD1, 6 bases. The CDR3 consists of 13 residues. Germline values: CDR1 ENHRY, CDR2 SYGVKD. Trimming took 7 bases from V and 4 from J, leaving 11 bases between them. Here the CDR3 reads CAIKGTPNQPQHF. DNA for the CDR3: TGTGCCATCAAAGGGACACCGAATCAGCCCCAGCATTTT.

This clone was picked up a small number of times. The same CDR3 can be traced to other DNA sequences in this sample. The chain couples TRBV30 to TRBJ1-2; weak D call: TRBD1 (6 bases). V lost 0 bases to trimming and J lost 5 bases, with 7 bases between them. The CDR3 loop spans 12 amino acids. Germline V CDR1 and CDR2: GTSNPN, SVGIG (reference sequence). The CDR3 loop is CAWSVQGYGYTF. Written as DNA, the CDR3 is TGTGCCTGGAGTGTACAGGGATATGGCTACACCTTC.

This sequence joins TRBV29-1 and TRBJ1-2; unclear D gene. Trimming took 6 bases from V and 8 from J, leaving 13 bases between them. The CDR3 length is 11 residues. Germline values: CDR1 SQVTM, CDR2 ANQGSEA. This chain's CDR3 is CSVDPTGGYTF. For the CDR3, the DNA is TGCAGCGTGGATCCTACCGGGGGCTACACCTTC.